The 5 T cell receptor beta chains in this list originate from one sample, sequenced in a study of blood T cell repertoires in COVID-19 (dated by TCRdb to about 2020). The protocol used for the library was the immunoSEQ multiplex PCR assay. TCRdb took over this immuneACCESS table, retaining in-frame rearrangements with V and J assigned. Such tables are incomplete; in checked studies, under half of the missing clones stem from an unresolved V gene, and the remainder is unexplained. The sample contains approximately 160,000 clones, 90% of them found a single time. Around 0.53% of the sample belongs to the ten largest clones. Sequenced: peripheral blood. Source of these receptors: a man over 45 with acute or convalescent COVID-19.

The rearrangement uses TRBV28 and TRBJ1-2, with 7 nucleotides matching TRBD1. V lost 6 bases and J lost 5; bases outside the gene matches: 9. The germline gives CDR1 MDHEN, CDR2 SYDVKM. The CDR3 has 14 residues. The CDR3 DNA sequence: TGTGCCAGCAGCGTCCCGGGACAGCAATATGGCTACACCTTC. Encoded protein: CASSVPGQQYGYTF.

The rearrangement links TRBV5-1 to TRBJ1-1; a possible D gene is TRBD1 (5 bases). The V gene's germline CDR1 is SGHRS and CDR2 YFSETQ. With 1 base removed from V and 0 bases from J, the gap between germline ends came to 13 bases. The CDR3 contains 16 residues. CDR3 region: CASSLTGGIMNTEAFF. The DNA for the CDR3 is TGCGCCAGCAGCTTGACCGGGGGGATAATGAACACTGAAGCTTTCTTT.

The sample holds a few counts of this clone. The chain uses TRBV19 and TRBJ1-5; D call uncertain. Between the trimmed V and J ends, which lost 4 bases and 9 bases, there was a span of 7 bases. This CDR3 contains 11 residues. CDR1 LNHDA and CDR2 SQIVND come from the germline V gene (reference sequence). This CDR3 reads CASSTAGPQHF. Written as DNA, the CDR3 is TGTGCCAGTAGTACCGCAGGGCCCCAGCATTTT.

In DNA, the CDR3 is TGTGCCAGCAGCTTAGGTCCCAGGCACTCCTACGAGCAGTACGTC. Translating it yields CASSLGPRHSYEQYV. The chain is built from TRBV7-2 and TRBJ2-7; D is unclear. Germline CDR1 and CDR2: SGHTA and FQGNSA. The length of the CDR3 is 15 residues. Trimming shortened V by 1 base and J by 0 bases, and 10 bases separated the two germline ends.

In this sample, this clone turned up once. The genes are TRBV7-9 and TRBJ1-3; D unclear. V lost 4 bases to trimming and J lost 4 bases, with 8 bases between them. The CDR3 is 13 residues long. CDR1 is SEHNR, CDR2 FQNEAQ, per germline (reference sequence). The CDR3 here is CASSSRVGNTIYF. The CDR3 nucleotides read TGTGCCAGCAGCTCGAGAGTCGGAAACACCATATATTTT.